This T cell receptor beta chain was identified in a study of T cell responses to AZD1222 COVID-19 vaccine. Findings of the study overall: The peak T cell response came first, and repertoires were sampled only after it.

Turning to this clone: The antigen remains unidentified.

Sequenced by immunoSEQ multiplex PCR; TCRdb stores in-frame clones only, minus some. The sample carries some 130,000 clones, approximately 90% recorded once. Second-dose schedules of about 4 or about 12 weeks were combined. The clonotype originates from an adult who received the AZD1222 COVID-19 vaccine. The sequencing used peripheral blood, collected 28 days after the second AZD1222 dose.

Here the CDR3 reads CASRAAGQAPLGLPQHF. CDR3 nucleotide sequence: TGTGCCAGCAGAGCAGCCGGACAGGCTCCCTTGGGTTTGCCCCAGCATTTT. The chain has TRBV28 and TRBJ1-5; 7 bases map to TRBD1. J gave up 9 bases and V 6 bases, and 20 bases lay outside the gene matches. Per the germline V gene, CDR1 is MDHEN and CDR2 is SYDVKM. The length of the CDR3 is 17 residues.